This entry is about one TCR beta chain. The sample belongs to a study of patients and donors after allogeneic stem cell transplantation. TCRdb re-called the RT-PCR reads with MiXCR, one entry per CDR3 protein. Here the sample spans about 150,000 distinct CDR3 sequences, about 40% being singletons. CDR3 length: 17 residues. Unmatched junction bases numbered 8, after V lost 0 bases and J lost 3 bases. V and J are TRBV12-3 or TRBV12-4 and TRBJ1-2; TRBD1 matches 9 bases. The sequence was obtained from a human donor who was either an allogeneic HSCT recipient or a stem cell or donor lymphocyte infusion donor (not recorded which). It is not recorded whose cells these are; they may come from a transplant donor. The sample was blood, either unsorted or a sorted T cell fraction (not recorded which). The chain's CDR3 is CASSLAVGQGGDYGYTF. CDR3 DNA sequence: TGTGCCAGCAGTTTAGCTGTGGGACAGGGAGGCGACTATGGCTACACCTTC.